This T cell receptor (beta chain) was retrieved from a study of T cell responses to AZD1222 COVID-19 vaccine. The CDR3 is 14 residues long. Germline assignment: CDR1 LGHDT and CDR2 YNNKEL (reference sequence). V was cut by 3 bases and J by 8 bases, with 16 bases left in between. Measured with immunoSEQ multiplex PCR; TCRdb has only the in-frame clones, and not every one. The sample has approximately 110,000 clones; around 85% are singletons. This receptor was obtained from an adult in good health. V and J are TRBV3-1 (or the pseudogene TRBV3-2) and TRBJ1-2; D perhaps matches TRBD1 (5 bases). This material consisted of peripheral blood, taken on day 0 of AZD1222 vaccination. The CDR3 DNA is TGTGCCAGCAGCCACGGACAAAGAGGCGCCGGCTACACCTTC. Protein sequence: CASSHGQRGAGYTF.